Shown below are 9 T cell receptor beta chains from a single sample sequenced in a study of CD8 T cells in ankylosing spondylitis. TCRdb called the 5' RACE reads again in MiXCR, with one record for every CDR3 protein. The sample holds around 490,000 distinct CDR3 sequences, roughly 5.2% seen once. Study results and caveats: A TCR beta motif of about eight highly homologous variants appeared characteristic of ankylosing spondylitis blood.

The antigens of these receptors remain unknown. Sequenced sample: blood, either unsorted or a sorted T cell fraction (not recorded which). All receptors derive from a male donor with ankylosing spondylitis.

In regard to this clonotype: A much larger clone lies a single base off, so this may be a read error. The rearrangement joins TRBV7-9 to TRBJ1-1; perhaps TRBD1 as D (6 bases). This CDR3 contains 12 residues. The ends were cut back, 6 bases at V and 7 bases at J, with 12 bases in the middle. Germline V CDR1 and CDR2: SEHNR, FQNEAQ (reference sequence). The CDR3 sequence is CASRWRGGEAFF. The CDR3 coding sequence is TGTGCCAGCAGATGGAGGGGGGGTGAAGCTTTCTTT. The variable domain in full, with the rest retrieved from reference TRBV7-9 and TRBJ1-1, is DTGVSQNPRHKITKRGQNVTFRCDPISEHNRLYWYRQTLGQGPEFLTYFQNEAQLEKSRLLSDRFSAERPKGSFSTLEIQRTEQGDSAMYLCASRWRGGEAFFGQGTRLTVV.

In DNA, the CDR3 is TGTGCCAGTAGTATAGGTAATCAGCCCCAGCATTTT. This gives the protein CASSIGNQPQHF. The V gene is TRBV19, the J gene TRBJ1-5, with D unresolved. Germline V gives CDR1 LNHDA, CDR2 SQIVND (reference sequence). The V end lost 1 base, the J end lost 4 bases, and 2 bases lay between the germline ends. The CDR3 extends over 12 amino acids.

This clonotype was detected many times. The chain has TRBV27 and TRBJ2-5; either TRBD1 or TRBD2 may supply D (5 bases each). This CDR3 spans 14 amino acids. V lost 7 bases and J lost 1, with 13 bases in between. The germline gives CDR1 MNHEY, CDR2 SMNVEV (reference sequence). CDR3 amino acids: CASTYTGGQETQYF. CDR3 nucleotides: TGTGCCAGCACCTATACTGGGGGCCAAGAGACCCAGTACTTC.

This clonotype was detected only a few times. The chain is built from TRBV3-1 and TRBJ2-2; D remains unclear. CDR1 is LGHDT, CDR2 YNNKEL, per germline (reference sequence). This CDR3 has 15 amino acids. With 3 bases removed from V and 7 bases from J, the gap between germline ends came to 15 bases. In DNA form, the CDR3 reads TGTGCCAGCAGCCACCTCGTAGGGTTCAACGGGGAGCTGTTTTTT. It specifies CASSHLVGFNGELFF.

This clonotype was found many times. This chain links TRBV20-1 with TRBJ2-6, with a tentative D call TRBD2 (6 bases). Trimming stripped 3 bases from V and 0 bases from J, with 6 bases between. The germline V gene has CDR1 DFQATT and CDR2 SNEGSKA (reference sequence). The CDR3 is 14 amino acids. Here the CDR3 reads CSARDYSGANVLTF. CDR3 in DNA: TGCAGTGCTAGGGACTACTCTGGGGCCAACGTCCTGACTTTC.

This clonotype was counted at least ten times. The rearrangement joins TRBV7-9 to TRBJ2-3; TRBD1 matches at 8 bases. The CDR3 covers 15 residues. V lost 4 bases, J lost 2 bases, and 5 bases stayed unmatched. Germline values: CDR1 SEHNR, CDR2 FQNEAQ (reference sequence). CDR3 protein: CASSSDRGPTDTQYF. For the CDR3, the DNA is TGTGCCAGCAGCTCCGACAGGGGACCCACAGATACGCAGTATTTT.

This clonotype came up many times. The V and J genes are TRBV10-3 and TRBJ2-7; perhaps TRBD2 as D (5 bases). Germline CDR1 and CDR2: ENHRY and SYGVKD. Deletions cut 5 bases from V and 0 bases from J, with 17 bases between. CDR3 length: 16 residues. The DNA of the CDR3 is TGTGCCATCAGTAATACTCCGGGATCTAGCTCCTACGAGCAGTACTTC. Its protein is CAISNTPGSSSYEQYF.

This clonotype was found many times. The gene calls are TRBV29-1 and TRBJ1-1; no reliable D call. CDR1 and CDR2 from the germline V gene are SQVTM and ANQGSEA. Deletions cut 7 bases from V and 0 bases from J, with 18 bases between. This CDR3 is built from 15 residues. The DNA for the CDR3 is TGCAGCGCCCGAATGAGGGCAGCCATGAACACTGAAGCTTTCTTT. It codes for CSARMRAAMNTEAFF.

This clonotype was counted ten times or more. The rearrangement joins TRBV7-6 to TRBJ2-1, with 9 nucleotides matching TRBD2. Germline CDR1 SGHVS, CDR2 FNYEAQ. This CDR3 has 16 amino acids. The V segment lost 0 bases and the J segment 7 bases; nucleotides outside the gene matches: 7. CDR3 DNA: TGTGCCAGCAGCTTAGCTTGGCCTAGCGGGAAAAATGAGCAGTTCTTC. This encodes CASSLAWPSGKNEQFF.